The subject of this entry is one T cell receptor (beta chain). Its antigen is still unknown. A J-beta primer mix and a sample-barcoded 5' primer were used in a second PCR of about 7 to 12 cycles. A template-switch adaptor containing 12 random nucleotides labeled each cDNA molecule. From the 5' RACE reads, TCRdb called clonotypes with MiXCR, one entry per CDR3 protein. The sample gives 1.5 million to 2 million distinct CDR3 sequences, roughly 52% of which show up once; over 2% is in the top ten. The source of the sample is a study of blood T cells in healthy people across ages. Findings and caveats of the study: Older individuals had lower TCR beta diversity per million T cells (the decline was roughly linear). Higher diversity, along with more naive CD4+ cells, distinguished long-lived donors from aged donors.

V was trimmed by 1 base and J by 5 bases, leaving 12 bases between them. CDR3 length: 14 amino acids. CDR1 and CDR2 (germline): DFQATT, SNEGSKA (reference sequence). Sequencing was performed on blood. This TCR was sampled from a woman in her thirties or forties in good health. This chain joins TRBV20-1 and TRBJ1-5; D remains unclear. CDR3 sequence: CSARAVIGDQPQHF. The CDR3 DNA reads TGCAGTGCTAGAGCCGTCATAGGCGATCAGCCCCAGCATTTT.